This T cell receptor (beta chain) stems from a study of cytomegalovirus exposure and HLA in healthy donors. Study summary: As released early, the data held around 80 million unique TCRs from HLA-typed donors.

Overall study results and limits: Excluded: some indistinguishable V segments such as TRBV6-2 and TRBV6-3. As a later analysis showed, a missense DCLRE1C variant was linked to trimming of TCR beta V- and J-genes.

PCR amplification relied on 60 Vbeta primers (plus 13 Jbeta primers). As originally analysed: Later reanalysis found around 80 million unique TCR beta chains, 9 million to 12 million of them shared. Sequencing used immunoSEQ multiplex PCR; TCRdb keeps in-frame clones, though not all of them. For V, J and clone size, that table is used; D and trimming come from the DNA. In total, the table holds roughly 80,000 clones. In the case of this clone: Its antigen is currently unknown.

The CDR3 is made up of 15 amino acids. Germline trimming cut 6 bases from V and 4 bases from J; bases unmatched to any gene: 11. Germline values: CDR1 MNHNY, CDR2 SVGAGI (reference sequence). The sequence was obtained from a man aged 50 to 59 in good health and CMV-seropositive. The rearrangement uses TRBV6-6 and TRBJ2-5; TRBD1 aligns across 7 bases. Sample: PBMCs. The CDR3 nucleotides are TGTGCCAGCAGGGCCGACAGGGCCACTTCAGAGACCCAGTACTTC. It is translated as CASRADRATSETQYF.